These 28 T cell receptor beta chains were all obtained from the same sample, sequenced in a study of vaccination and CD4 T cells after COVID-19. The Oncomine TCR Beta short-read assay sequenced DNA from cultured CD4+ T cells. TCRdb ran MiXCR on the PCR reads and lists one entry per CDR3 protein. Of around 25,000 distinct CDR3 sequences in the sample, roughly 29% were seen once. Their antigens are not known. Time point specified: late sampling 161 to 241 days after vaccination in three convalescent patients. Regarding treatment: approximately 9-day PBMC culture with coronavirus spike peptide pools or control peptides (ViraFEST assay). The sequencing here drew on CD4+ T cells from blood, cultured in vitro, taken about 7 months after SARS-CoV-2 vaccination. The receptors here all came from a human donor who had recovered from COVID-19.

This clonotype was recorded a few times. The chain couples TRBV10-3 to TRBJ2-7; the D gene is possibly TRBD2 (5 bases). The CDR3 has 17 amino acids. With 0 bases removed from V and 3 bases from J, the gap between germline ends came to 18 bases. Germline V gene lookup returns CDR1 ENHRY and CDR2 SYGVKD. CDR3 bases: TGTGCCATCAGTGAGTCGAGTTATAGGACTCCTGTCTACGAGCAGTACTTC. It encodes CAISESSYRTPVYEQYF.

The sample holds a few counts of this clonotype. The chain uses TRBV20-1 and TRBJ2-3; a possible D gene is TRBD2 (5 bases). CDR1 and CDR2 (germline): DFQATT, SNEGSKA (reference sequence). This CDR3 contains 14 residues. With 8 bases removed from V and 0 bases from J, the gap between germline ends came to 15 bases. The CDR3, as DNA: TGCAGTCTCCCAAGCGGATCTAGCACAGATACGCAGTATTTT. As protein: CSLPSGSSTDTQYF.

This chain joins TRBV7-2 and TRBJ2-1; 11 bases match TRBD1. V gave up 4 bases and J gave up 7 bases; unmatched junction bases: 6. Germline CDR1 and CDR2: SGHTA and FQGNSA. This CDR3 comprises 15 residues. The CDR3 protein is CASSSGQGASNEQFF. DNA of the CDR3: TGTGCCAGCAGCTCCGGACAGGGGGCGAGTAATGAGCAGTTCTTC.

The table lists this clonotype with a few counts. The chain recombines TRBV20-1 with TRBJ1-1; 7 bases map to TRBD1. CDR3 length equals 15 residues. Germline CDR1 reads DFQATT; CDR2 reads SNEGSKA (reference sequence). V lost 1 base to trimming and J lost 4 bases; unmatched junction nucleotides: 9. The CDR3 here is CSARATQGVSTEAFF. In nucleotides, the CDR3 is TGCAGTGCTAGAGCGACTCAGGGGGTTAGCACTGAAGCTTTCTTT.

The chain uses TRBV7-9 and TRBJ1-1; unclear D gene. This CDR3 contains 13 residues. The germline gives CDR1 SEHNR, CDR2 FQNEAQ (reference sequence). V lost 3 bases, J lost 6 bases, and 11 bases lay in between. CDR3: CASSFGVVAEAFF. The CDR3 nucleotides read TGTGCCAGCAGCTTCGGGGTCGTCGCTGAAGCTTTCTTT.

This clonotype was counted at least ten times. The chain employs TRBV15 and TRBJ1-5; D remains ambiguous. The CDR3 contains 14 residues. CDR1 LNHNV and CDR2 YYDKDF come from the germline V gene (reference sequence). The V gene lost 2 bases and the J gene lost 0 bases, with 5 bases spanning the gap. CDR3 region: CATSRQLSNQPQHF. CDR3 bases: TGTGCCACCAGCAGACAACTTAGCAATCAGCCCCAGCATTTT.

This clonotype occurred a few times. The V and J genes are TRBV7-9 and TRBJ2-2; D is undetermined. The V end lost 5 bases, the J end lost 5 bases, and 9 bases lay between the germline ends. The germline CDR1 and CDR2 sequences are SEHNR and FQNEAQ (reference sequence). The CDR3 length is 13 residues. For the CDR3, the DNA is TGTGCCAGCAGCCCGGAGTGGACCGGGGAGCTGTTTTTT. Its translation is CASSPEWTGELFF. The whole variable domain, remainder taken from reference TRBV7-9 and TRBJ2-2, is DTGVSQNPRHKITKRGQNVTFRCDPISEHNRLYWYRQTLGQGPEFLTYFQNEAQLEKSRLLSDRFSAERPKGSFSTLEIQRTEQGDSAMYLCASSPEWTGELFFGEGSRLTVL.

The rearrangement joins TRBV6-5 to TRBJ2-5; D remains ambiguous. The CDR3 is 12 residues long. V dropped 2 bases and J dropped 8 bases, with 9 bases sitting between them. Germline V gives CDR1 MNHEY, CDR2 SVGAGI. CDR3 amino acids: CASSYGPTTQYF. DNA of the CDR3: TGTGCCAGCAGTTACGGACCAACAACCCAGTACTTC.

This clonotype is a singleton in its sample. The CDR3 spells CSAQRGSSYEQYF. As DNA, the CDR3 is TGCAGCGCTCAGCGGGGAAGCTCCTACGAGCAGTACTTC. The chain couples TRBV20-1 to TRBJ2-7; 7 bases are shared with TRBD2. There are 13 residues in the CDR3. Germline CDR1 is DFQATT and CDR2 is SNEGSKA (reference sequence).

This clonotype showed up just a few times. At one boundary the junction diverges from the germline segment, which might be a read error. The gene calls are TRBV7-3 and TRBJ1-1; D gene unclear. The CDR3 length is 10 residues. CDR1 and CDR2 from the germline V gene are SGHTA and FQGTGA. In DNA form, the CDR3 reads TGTGCCAGCAGCTTAACTGTAGCTTTCTTT. Its translation: CASSLTVAFF.

Ten or more counts support this clonotype. The V call is TRBV20-1, the J call TRBJ2-5; TRBD1 matches at 7 bases. Germline loops: CDR1 DFQATT, CDR2 SNEGSKA (reference sequence). The CDR3 is 14 residues long. The V and J ends lost 6 bases and 5 bases, in that order; junction bases with no gene match: 12. The CDR3 here is CSASTGEYKETQYF. The CDR3 DNA reads TGCAGTGCGAGTACAGGGGAGTATAAGGAGACCCAGTACTTC.

The J gene is TRBJ2-2, the V gene TRBV15, with D possibly being TRBD2 (5 bases). V lost 0 bases, J lost 5 bases, and 7 bases lay in between. CDR1 is LNHNV and CDR2 is YYDKDF in the germline V gene (reference sequence). The CDR3 loop spans 14 amino acids. CDR3 protein: CATSRDGETGELFF. The CDR3 bases are TGTGCCACCAGCAGAGACGGGGAAACCGGGGAGCTGTTTTTT.

The gene calls are TRBV6-1 and TRBJ2-3; possible D gene TRBD1, 6 bases. This CDR3 spans 14 amino acids. V was shortened by 11 bases and J by 0 bases, with 15 bases between the two germline ends. CDR1 MNHNS and CDR2 SASEGT come from the germline V gene. CDR3 loop: CAGWTADSTDTQYF. In nucleotides, the CDR3 is TGTGCCGGATGGACAGCGGATAGCACAGATACGCAGTATTTT.

J is TRBJ2-1 and V is TRBV6-5; 13 bases line up with TRBD2. This CDR3 has 19 residues. Germline CDR1 MNHEY, CDR2 SVGAGI. J was trimmed by 5 bases and V by 3 bases; bases with no gene match: 13. In DNA, the CDR3 is TGTGCCAGCAGTTATCCTACCTTCCGGACTAGCGGGAGCCACAATGAGCAGTTCTTC. Translating gives CASSYPTFRTSGSHNEQFF.

In its sample, this clonotype ranks as medium-sized. The genes are TRBV20-1 and TRBJ1-2; weak D call: TRBD1 (6 bases). Per the germline V gene, CDR1 is DFQATT and CDR2 is SNEGSKA (reference sequence). This CDR3 has 15 residues. Deletions cut 3 bases from V and 4 bases from J, with 18 bases between. CDR3 nucleotides: TGCAGTGCTAGCTCCGGGGGCCGAGGCGCCTATGGCTACACCTTC. Its translation: CSASSGGRGAYGYTF.

V and J are TRBV20-1 and TRBJ2-3; TRBD2 matches at 11 bases. Looked up from germline, CDR1 is DFQATT and CDR2 is SNEGSKA (reference sequence). Losses at the gene ends were 2 bases for V and 4 bases for J; bases not matched to a gene: 8. CDR3 length: 16 residues. CDR3 DNA: TGCAGTGCTAGAAAACAACTAGCGGGAGTAGCAGATACGCAGTATTTT. Translated: CSARKQLAGVADTQYF.

The chain is built from TRBV28 and TRBJ2-5; a possible D gene is TRBD2 (6 bases). Trimming left V 7 bases short and J 5 bases short, with 17 bases between. This CDR3 contains 14 residues. The V gene's germline CDR1 is MDHEN and CDR2 SYDVKM. The DNA of the CDR3 is TGTGCCAGCAAACTAGCAGAGCCTTTTGAGACCCAGTACTTC. Amino acids: CASKLAEPFETQYF.

By its share, this clonotype is medium-sized (0.01 to 0.1%). The V gene is TRBV20-1, the J gene TRBJ2-7, with 8 bases matching TRBD2. Unmatched junction bases numbered 6, after V lost 7 bases and J lost 1 base. Germline lookup yields CDR1 DFQATT and CDR2 SNEGSKA (reference sequence). The CDR3 extends over 13 amino acids. This CDR3 reads CSDQGLVSYEQYF. Here the CDR3 DNA reads TGCAGTGACCAGGGACTAGTTTCCTACGAGCAGTACTTC.

This clonotype has a handful of counts. The chain employs TRBV10-3 and TRBJ1-6; 7 nucleotides agree with TRBD1. The CDR3 sequence is 14 residues long. J was trimmed by 11 bases and V by 6 bases; bases with no gene match: 10. Germline CDR1 and CDR2: ENHRY and SYGVKD. Here the CDR3 reads CAISGQESTTPLHF. CDR3 DNA sequence: TGTGCCATCAGCGGACAGGAAAGTACTACACCCCTCCACTTT.

The rearrangement links TRBV5-4 to TRBJ2-7, with TRBD2 matching 7 bases. Germline V gives CDR1 SGHNT, CDR2 YYREEE (reference sequence). This CDR3 region has 14 residues. Trimming cost V 0 bases and J 7 bases; bases outside gene matches: 7. CDR3 in DNA: TGTGCCAGCAGCTTGGCGGCGGGAGTAGATGAGCAGTACTTC. Its protein product is CASSLAAGVDEQYF.

This clonotype came up a few times. The chain joins TRBV7-7 to TRBJ2-5; unclear D gene. CDR3 length: 14 amino acids. Per germline, CDR1 SSHAT and CDR2 FNYEAQ (reference sequence). Trimming took 5 bases from V and 5 from J, leaving 15 bases between them. CDR3 nucleotides: TGTGCCAGCAGCATTACCACGGTGGGGGAGACCCAGTACTTC. It yields the protein CASSITTVGETQYF. The full variable domain, in which reference TRBV7-7 and TRBJ2-5 provide the parts outside the CDR3, is GAGVSQSPRYKVTKRGQDVTLRCDPISSHATLYWYQQALGQGPEFLTYFNYEAQPDKSGLPSDRFSAERPEGSISTLTIQRTEQRDSAMYRCASSITTVGETQYFGPGTRLLVL.

This clonotype was observed a few times. The chain carries TRBV7-2 and TRBJ2-7; D assignment may be TRBD1 or TRBD2 (6 bases each). Trimming removed 3 bases at V and 7 bases at J, with 16 bases between. The CDR3 consists of 14 residues. From germline, CDR1 is SGHTA and CDR2 FQGNSA. The CDR3 loop reads CASSLVGRGDEQYF. CDR3 DNA sequence: TGTGCCAGCAGCTTGGTTGGAAGGGGGGATGAGCAGTACTTC.

The chain uses TRBV28 and TRBJ2-2, with D tentatively TRBD1 or TRBD2 (5 bases each). This CDR3 has 16 residues. Trimming stripped 4 bases from V and 4 bases from J, with 16 bases between. Germline-derived CDR1 and CDR2 are MDHEN and SYDVKM. The CDR3 DNA sequence: TGTGCCAGCAGTTCAGCCGGGGCAGGATTCACCGGGGAGCTGTTTTTT. Protein sequence: CASSSAGAGFTGELFF.

In its sample, this clonotype is medium-sized. The chain joins TRBV7-6 to TRBJ1-6; 7 bases agree with TRBD1. CDR3 length equals 14 residues. Germline V lookup: CDR1 SGHVS, CDR2 FNYEAQ. The trim removed 2 bases at V and 6 bases at J, leaving 1 base unmatched. As DNA, the CDR3 is TGTGCCAGCAGCTTATCAGGGGGTAATTCACCCCTCCACTTT. This translates into CASSLSGGNSPLHF. The full variable domain, its missing parts supplied by reference TRBV7-6 and TRBJ1-6, is GAGVSQSPRYKVTKRGQDVALRCDPISGHVSLYWYRQALGQGPEFLTYFNYEAQQDKSGLPNDRFSAERPEGSISTLTIQRTEQRDSAMYRCASSLSGGNSPLHFGNGTRLTVT.

The chain carries TRBV7-9 and TRBJ2-5; D might be TRBD2 (6 bases). With 5 bases removed from V and 2 bases from J, the gap between germline ends came to 18 bases. CDR3 length: 16 residues. Germline V lookup: CDR1 SEHNR, CDR2 FQNEAQ (reference sequence). The CDR3, as DNA: TGTGCCAGCAGCCCGTCTCGTGCGAGCGGGCAAGAGACCCAGTACTTC. As protein: CASSPSRASGQETQYF.

The J gene is TRBJ1-1, the V gene TRBV12-3 or TRBV12-4; maybe TRBD1 (5 bases). The CDR3 has 13 residues. V lost 6 bases to trimming and J lost 0 bases, with 8 bases between them. The CDR3 region is CASSWGVNTEAFF. DNA of the CDR3: TGTGCCAGCAGCTGGGGGGTGAACACTGAAGCTTTCTTT.

The chain carries TRBV7-2 and TRBJ2-1, with 14 bases matching TRBD2. J lost 5 bases, V lost 6 bases, and 0 bases had no gene match. Germline V gene lookup returns CDR1 SGHTA and CDR2 FQGNSA. This CDR3 has 14 residues. In DNA, the CDR3 is TGTGCCAGCAGGACTAGCGGGAGGGACAATGAGCAGTTCTTC. Translated: CASRTSGRDNEQFF.

This clonotype was detected a few times. V usage is TRBV7-3 and J usage is TRBJ2-3, with 9 positions matching TRBD1. The germline CDR1 and CDR2 sequences are SGHTA and FQGTGA. V lost 3 bases, J lost 1 base, and 5 bases stayed unmatched. CDR3 size: 16 residues. CDR3 region: CASSFRTGEGTDTQYF. The CDR3 region has the DNA TGTGCCAGCAGCTTCCGGACAGGGGAGGGCACAGATACGCAGTATTTT.